The clone carrying this T cell receptor beta chain was observed a single time. The CDR3 runs to 16 residues. Per the germline V gene, CDR1 is SGHTS and CDR2 is YDEGEE. V was cut by 4 bases and J by 3 bases, with 16 bases left in between. This sample stems from a study of T cell changes during pregnancy in multiple sclerosis. Using immunoSEQ multiplex PCR, the repertoire was profiled, and TCRdb retains in-frame clones only, with some absent. The data contain about 44,000 clones, 80% to 90% of them singletons. The J gene is TRBJ1-4, the V gene TRBV5-8; D is possibly TRBD1 (6 bases). The source of this sequence is a female donor with multiple sclerosis, enrolled in a pregnancy study. This specimen was CD4+ T cells from peripheral blood mononuclear cells, taken after pregnancy. CDR3 nucleotide sequence: TGTGCCAGCAGCGGGGGCGCCGGGACGCCTAATGAAAAACTGTTTTTT. The encoded protein is CASSGGAGTPNEKLFF.